This passage covers 32 T cell receptor beta chains from one sample sequenced in a study of CD8+ T cells in alopecia areata. cDNA serving as the sequencing template came from extracted, reverse transcribed RNA. TCRdb keeps only in-frame clones here, not all; method: immunoSEQ multiplex PCR. The sample yields 200,000 to 300,000 clones, without any singletons. After pooling, cutaneous lymph node cells were sorted with CD4, CD8alpha, NKG2D, NKG2ACE and other markers. Sequencing was performed on CD4+ T cells sorted from a lymph node. The origin of the receptors is a C3H/HeJ mouse with alopecia areata. The strain's MHC haplotype is H2-k.

Worth noting for this clone: Mouse germline and gene names are used. The sequenced part of the CDR3 DNA is TGTGCTAGCAGTAGAGCGGGACAGGGAGACTCC. Its protein is CASSRAGQGDS. The CDR3 as a whole reads CASSRAGQGDSDYTF. The chain carries TRBV17 and TRBJ1-2; 9 nucleotides agree with TRBD1. The read stops 4 residues short of the end of the CDR3; the missing end is completed from the germline J gene. The CDR3 spans 15 residues. Germline CDR1 MNHDT, CDR2 YYDKIL. Germline trimming cut 1 base from V and 3 bases from J; bases unmatched to any gene: 3.

With respect to this clone: The gene names here belong to mouse. The CDR3 extends 4 residues past the end of the read, so its final part is completed from the germline J gene. Other DNA sequences from this sample encode an identical CDR3 as well. The chain recombines TRBV19 with TRBJ1-2, with 8 bases lining up with TRBD1. This CDR3 comprises 14 residues. V shed 3 bases, J shed 2 bases, and the junction held 3 bases outside the gene matches. Germline V gene data show CDR1 as FNHDT and CDR2 as SITEND (reference sequence). The DNA read from the CDR3 is TGTGCCAGCAGTAAGGACAGGGCTAACTCC. It encodes CASSKDRANS. The CDR3 in full is CASSKDRANSDYTF.

Points on this clone: Any gene name here is a mouse gene name. The observed sequence ends 4 residues before the CDR3 terminus, with the missing tail filled in from the germline J gene. Distinct nucleotide sequences in the sample also encode this CDR3. The gene calls are TRBV13-1 and TRBJ1-2; 11 nucleotides align to TRBD1. The germline CDR1 and CDR2 sequences are NSHNY and SYGAGN. V was pared by 0 bases and J by 4 bases, with 2 bases of the junction left unmatched. CDR3 length: 15 residues. The CDR3 protein is CASSDAGTGGSDYTF. The sequenced CDR3 bases are TGTGCCAGCAGTGATGCGGGGACAGGGGGCTCC.

Details on this clone: Gene names refer to mouse genes. With the read ending 4 residues before the CDR3 end, the germline J gene is used to fill in that end. This chain links TRBV13-1 with TRBJ2-7, with a tentative D call TRBD1 (8 bases). The CDR3 totals 15 residues. The V gene's germline CDR1 is NSHNY and CDR2 SYGAGN. This chain's CDR3 is CASSGPTGGPYEQYF. CDR3 DNA (partial): TGTGCCAGCAGTGGTCCTACAGGGGGGCCATAT.

As to this clone: The listed genes are named as in mouse. Incomplete CDR3 DNA: TGTGCCAGCACCAGACTGGGATCT. This sequence encodes CASTRLGS. In full, the CDR3 reads CASTRLGSEQFF. The gene calls are TRBV13-3 and TRBJ2-1; 7 nucleotides align to TRBD2. The CDR3 end lies 4 residues beyond the end of the read and is filled in from the germline J gene. The CDR3 totals 12 residues. Germline lookup yields CDR1 NNHDY and CDR2 SYVADS.

This clone has only a few counts. Gene names refer to mouse genes. The DNA ends 4 residues before the CDR3 does, and the rest of the CDR3 is filled in from the germline J gene. The chain joins TRBV13-3 to TRBJ2-4, with D perhaps TRBD1 (5 bases). This CDR3 comprises 13 residues. Trimming removed 5 bases at V and 0 bases at J, with 7 bases between. Germline-derived CDR1 and CDR2 are NNHDY and SYVADS. The CDR3 here is CASRQGSQNTLYF. CDR3 DNA, as far as it was read: TGTGCCAGCAGGCAGGGTAGTCAAAAC.

About this clone itself: The gene names given are mouse names. Read data end 4 residues before the CDR3 end; the end is taken from the germline J gene. The rearrangement joins TRBV17 to TRBJ2-1; 7 bases line up with TRBD1. V lost 3 bases and J lost 3; bases outside the gene matches: 5. The CDR3 extends over 15 amino acids. CDR1 and CDR2 from the germline V gene are MNHDT and YYDKIL. The CDR3 reads CASSRGDSTYAEQFF. Partial CDR3 DNA: TGTGCTAGCAGTAGGGGGGACAGTACCTATGCT.

This clone was found a few times. Gene names follow the mouse nomenclature. The read comes to an end 4 residues before the CDR3 does, leaving the germline J gene to fill in the end. This chain uses TRBV5 with TRBJ1-1, with TRBD1 matching over 11 bases. Germline V gene sequence: CDR1 LGHNA, CDR2 YNLKQL (reference sequence). This CDR3 is 14 amino acids long. CDR3 sequence reads: CASSLSGQGGEVFF. The sequenced CDR3 bases are TGTGCCAGCAGCCTGTCGGGACAGGGGGGA.

Concerning this clone: Gene and germline names: mouse. Read data end 4 residues before the CDR3 end; the end is taken from the germline J gene. The rearrangement joins TRBV19 to TRBJ2-2, with 10 bases aligning to TRBD1. The V segment lost 5 bases and the J segment 5 bases; nucleotides outside the gene matches: 3. Germline V CDR1 and CDR2: FNHDT, SITEND (reference sequence). The CDR3 has 14 residues. The CDR3 DNA, read in part, is TGTGCCAGCAGAGACAGGGGGCGAACCGGG. Translating gives CASRDRGRTG. In full, the CDR3 is CASRDRGRTGQLYF.

Only a few counts were recorded for this clone. Germline and genes: mouse. The read terminates 4 residues before the CDR3 end, so the remaining end is supplied by the germline J gene. The chain joins TRBV1 to TRBJ2-5; 9 nucleotides agree with TRBD1. Germline V CDR1 and CDR2: NSQYPW, LRSPGD (reference sequence). The CDR3 has 15 amino acids. Partial CDR3 DNA: TGCACCTGCAGTGCAGAGACAGGGGGGAAAGAC. This translates into CTCSAETGGKD. The CDR3 as a whole reads CTCSAETGGKDTQYF.

There are a few counts of this clone. Genes and germline come from the mouse. The read gets to within 4 residues of the CDR3 end, and the germline J gene fills in the rest. The chain is built from TRBV13-1 and TRBJ2-1; D possibly corresponds to TRBD1 (6 bases). This CDR3 has 16 residues. The germline gives CDR1 NSHNY, CDR2 SYGAGN. Deletions cut 0 bases from V and 1 base from J, with 11 bases between. Partial CDR3 DNA: TGTGCCAGCAGTGATGCCCAGACAGGAAACTATGCT. As protein: CASSDAQTGNYA. The entire CDR3 protein is CASSDAQTGNYAEQFF.

A remark on this clone: Gene names follow the mouse nomenclature. The observed sequence ends 4 residues before the CDR3 terminus, with the missing tail filled in from the germline J gene. The rearrangement joins TRBV31 to TRBJ2-7; 11 bases map to TRBD2. After removal of 1 base from V and 3 bases from J, the junction contained 5 bases not matched to a gene. The V gene's germline CDR1 is GKSSPN and CDR2 SITVG. This CDR3 region has 15 residues. The CDR3 here is CAWSPSGTGGYEQYF. CDR3 DNA, as far as it was read: TGTGCCTGGAGTCCTTCCGGGACTGGGGGCTAT.

This clone showed up just a few times. The gene names given are mouse names. The CDR3 end lies 4 residues beyond the end of the read and is filled in from the germline J gene. Additional DNA sequences in this sample encode the identical CDR3. The chain employs TRBV1 and TRBJ1-2; 9 nucleotides align to TRBD1. The CDR3 has 15 residues. The V gene's germline CDR1 is NSQYPW and CDR2 LRSPGD (reference sequence). The V gene end was trimmed by 2 bases and the J gene end by 2 bases; junction bases not matched to a gene: 3. The sequenced part of the CDR3 DNA is TGCACCTGCAGTGCACCGGGACAGGGTAACTCC. Its protein product is CTCSAPGQGNS. The complete CDR3 reads CTCSAPGQGNSDYTF.

This clone occurred a few times. This could be a read error, since a much larger clone is one nucleotide away. Mouse names are used for the genes. The missing CDR3 end, 4 residues past where the read stops, is filled in from the germline J gene. This chain connects TRBV14 to TRBJ2-7, with 7 positions matching TRBD1. This CDR3 contains 12 residues. The germline V gene encodes CDR1 SGHDT and CDR2 FRDEAV. CDR3: CASSLDRDEQYF. The sequenced part of the CDR3 DNA is TGTGCCAGCAGTTTAGACAGGGAT.

This clone has only a few counts. Gene names are mouse gene names. The missing CDR3 end, 4 residues past where the read stops, is filled in from the germline J gene. The chain recombines TRBV19 with TRBJ2-5, with 11 bases matching TRBD2. The V gene's germline CDR1 is FNHDT and CDR2 SITEND (reference sequence). The CDR3 length is 15 residues. Incomplete CDR3 DNA: TGTGCCAGCAGTATGAGGACTGGGGGGAAAGAC. Encoded protein: CASSMRTGGKD. The CDR3 in its entirety is CASSMRTGGKDTQYF.

Turning to this clone: The genes are named according to mouse. The observed sequence ends 4 residues before the CDR3 terminus, with the missing tail filled in from the germline J gene. The chain joins TRBV19 to TRBJ2-2; the match to TRBD1 covers 7 bases. This CDR3 has 14 amino acids. J lost 4 bases, V lost 6 bases, and 6 bases had no gene match. CDR1 and CDR2 from the germline V gene are FNHDT and SITEND (reference sequence). The sequenced part of the CDR3 DNA is TGTGCCAGCATCTACAGGGGCGGCACCGGG. Translated: CASIYRGGTG. Given in full, the CDR3 is CASIYRGGTGQLYF.

Notes on this clone: The gene names here belong to mouse. From the germline J gene comes the end of the CDR3, since the read stops 4 residues before it. This chain uses TRBV13-3 with TRBJ2-3, with D possibly matching TRBD1 (6 bases). Trimming removed 1 base from V and 0 bases from J, with 12 bases in between. The CDR3 loop spans 16 amino acids. Germline V gene sequence: CDR1 NNHDY, CDR2 SYVADS. The CDR3 sequence is CASSDRSGASAETLYF. The DNA read from the CDR3 is TGTGCCAGCAGTGATCGTTCAGGGGCTAGTGCAGAA.

As concerns this clone: Gene names and germline match the mouse. The CDR3 end is not reached by the read, which stops 4 residues before it; the germline J gene fills it in. This rearrangement joins TRBV17 to TRBJ2-2, with 7 bases identical to TRBD1. The germline gives CDR1 MNHDT, CDR2 YYDKIL. Trimming cost V 6 bases and J 6 bases; bases outside gene matches: 7. This CDR3 comprises 14 residues. CDR3 DNA (partial): TGTGCTAGCAGGGAGGACAGGTTGGCCGGG. Translated, it gives CASREDRLAG. The entire CDR3 protein is CASREDRLAGQLYF.

As to this clone: Mouse germline and gene names are used. The read stops 4 residues short of the end of the CDR3; the missing end is completed from the germline J gene. The sample holds other DNA sequences that translate to the same CDR3. The V and J genes are TRBV13-1 and TRBJ2-4, with 8 bases identical to TRBD2. The CDR3 consists of 15 residues. CDR1 is NSHNY and CDR2 is SYGAGN in the germline V gene. Trimming at V came to 4 bases and at J to 0 bases, leaving 4 bases not matched to a gene. CDR3 DNA, as far as it was read: TGTGCCAGCAGTCGACTGGGGTCTAGTCAAAAC. Translated, it gives CASSRLGSSQN. The entire CDR3 sequence reads CASSRLGSSQNTLYF.

Turning to this clone: Gene names and germline match the mouse. Read coverage stops 4 residues before the CDR3 terminus; the germline J gene supplies the remainder. The rearrangement uses TRBV17 and TRBJ2-3; no clear D gene. With 6 bases removed from V and 0 bases from J, the gap between germline ends came to 7 bases. Germline assignment: CDR1 MNHDT and CDR2 YYDKIL. The CDR3 loop spans 13 amino acids. The CDR3 is CASSSPSAETLYF. The part of the CDR3 DNA that was read is TGTGCTAGCAGCAGCCCTAGTGCAGAA.

In this sample, this clone turned up a few times. Mouse gene names apply. The read ends 4 residues shy of where the CDR3 ends; the end is completed using the germline J gene. The chain has TRBV1 and TRBJ2-1; 9 bases map to TRBD1. V lost 2 bases, J lost 4 bases, and 3 bases stayed unmatched. The CDR3 extends over 15 amino acids. CDR1 NSQYPW and CDR2 LRSPGD come from the germline V gene (reference sequence). CDR3 protein: CTCSANRGRYAEQFF. The CDR3 bases that were read are TGCACCTGCAGTGCAAACAGGGGGCGTTATGCT. The full variable domain, its missing parts supplied by reference TRBV1 and TRBJ2-1, is VTLLEQNPRWRLVPRGQAVNLRCILKNSQYPWMSWYQQDLQKQLQWLFTLRSPGDKEVKSLPGADYLATRVTDTELRLQVANMSQGRTLYCTCSANRGRYAEQFFGPGTRLTVL.

This clone was counted between two and nine times. Mouse gene names and germline throughout. Read coverage stops 4 residues before the CDR3 terminus; the germline J gene supplies the remainder. V usage is TRBV31 and J usage is TRBJ2-2, with 9 bases matching TRBD1. The CDR3 runs 16 residues. V was clipped by 0 bases and J by 0 bases; unmatched bases: 2. Germline V gives CDR1 GKSSPN, CDR2 SITVG. CDR3 bases read: TGTGCCTGGAGTCTACAGGGGGCCTCAAACACCGGG. The encoded protein is CAWSLQGASNTG. The whole CDR3 protein reads CAWSLQGASNTGQLYF.

This clone appeared a few times. Mouse germline and gene names are used. The sequenced fragment ends 4 residues before the CDR3 boundary, so the rest is inferred from the germline J gene. The same CDR3 also results from other DNA sequences found in this sample. V and J are TRBV19 and TRBJ2-1; 9 bases agree with TRBD2. Germline CDR1 is FNHDT and CDR2 is SITEND (reference sequence). This CDR3 spans 13 amino acids. With V trimmed by 5 bases and J by 5 bases, 2 bases remained unmatched. CDR3 DNA (partial): TGTGCCAGCAGGGACTGGGGAGATGCT. Its translation: CASRDWGDA. The whole CDR3 protein is CASRDWGDAEQFF.

A word on this clone: Germline and genes: mouse. Read coverage stops 3 residues before the CDR3 terminus; the germline J gene supplies the remainder. Other DNA sequences in the same sample also yield this CDR3. The gene calls are TRBV13-1 and TRBJ1-6; TRBD1 matches at 8 bases. TRBJ1-6 is labeled an ORF, and its function is uncertain. CDR1 is NSHNY, CDR2 SYGAGN, per germline. The CDR3 runs to 15 residues. V lost 3 bases and J lost 3; bases outside the gene matches: 2. The sequenced part of the CDR3 DNA is TGTGCCAGCAGTGGGACAGGGAGCTATAATTCGCCC. Translated: CASSGTGSYNSP. The entire CDR3 reads CASSGTGSYNSPLYF.

This clone was counted a few times. The gene symbols are mouse symbols. The read finishes 4 residues shy of the CDR3 end, and the germline J gene is used to complete it. This chain joins TRBV19 and TRBJ2-1; 8 nucleotides agree with TRBD1. Germline assignment: CDR1 FNHDT and CDR2 SITEND (reference sequence). The V and J ends lost 6 bases and 0 bases, in that order; junction bases with no gene match: 5. This CDR3 has 15 residues. CDR3 amino acids: CASKRQGYNYAEQFF. Partial CDR3 DNA: TGTGCCAGCAAAAGACAGGGGTATAACTATGCT.

This clone showed up just a few times. Mouse names are used for the genes. The sequenced fragment ends 4 residues before the CDR3 boundary, so the rest is inferred from the germline J gene. Within the sample, other DNA sequences also encode this same CDR3. The chain employs TRBV19 and TRBJ2-7; TRBD2 aligns across 7 bases. Germline CDR1 is FNHDT and CDR2 is SITEND (reference sequence). The CDR3 runs 13 residues. The CDR3 protein is CASSILGDYEQYF. The sequenced part of the CDR3 DNA is TGTGCCAGCAGTATCCTGGGGGATTAT.

Note on this clone: A read error may be the cause here, since a much bigger clone is one base away. The gene symbols are mouse symbols. The read ends 4 residues shy of where the CDR3 ends; the end is completed using the germline J gene. This chain joins TRBV14 and TRBJ2-1; maybe TRBD1 (6 bases). The germline V gene encodes CDR1 SGHDT and CDR2 FRDEAV. The V gene lost 4 bases and the J gene lost 4 bases, with 9 bases spanning the gap. The CDR3 runs 13 residues. The CDR3 bases that were read are TGTGCCAGCAGTGAGGGACAATATGCT. Its protein product is CASSEGQYA. The CDR3 in full is CASSEGQYAEQFF.

Regarding this clone: The listed genes are named as in mouse. The read gets to within 4 residues of the CDR3 end, and the germline J gene fills in the rest. The sample holds other DNA sequences that translate to the same CDR3. The chain couples TRBV12-1 to TRBJ2-4; D possibly corresponds to TRBD2 (6 bases). Trimming pared 0 bases from V and 1 base from J, leaving 10 bases between. CDR1 and CDR2 (germline): SGHSN, HYEKVE. The CDR3 covers 15 residues. CDR3 residues: CASSLAGGGQNTLYF. The sequenced CDR3 bases are TGTGCCAGCTCTCTCGCGGGGGGTGGTCAAAAC.

In the case of this clone: Gene names are the mouse ones. The read falls 4 residues short of the CDR3 end, and the missing part is taken from the germline J gene. The V and J genes are TRBV13-1 and TRBJ1-2, with D possibly being TRBD1 (6 bases). This CDR3 is built from 13 residues. Germline loops: CDR1 NSHNY, CDR2 SYGAGN. Trimming pared 0 bases from V and 4 bases from J, leaving 7 bases between. The covered CDR3 bases are TGTGCCAGCAGTGATGGGGGGGCCTCC. It specifies CASSDGGAS. The whole CDR3 protein is CASSDGGASDYTF.

A note on this clone: Each gene name is a mouse one. The sequenced fragment ends 4 residues before the CDR3 boundary, so the rest is inferred from the germline J gene. This same CDR3 is encoded by further DNA sequences in the sample. The chain has TRBV19 and TRBJ1-1, with no clear D. Trimming shortened V by 1 base and J by 1 base, and 2 bases separated the two germline ends. The CDR3 covers 12 residues. Germline CDR1 is FNHDT and CDR2 is SITEND (reference sequence). The covered CDR3 bases are TGTGCCAGCAGTATAAGGAACACA. Translation gives CASSIRNT. The full-length CDR3 reads as CASSIRNTEVFF.

About this clone itself: Gene labels here are mouse ones. The read finishes 4 residues shy of the CDR3 end, and the germline J gene is used to complete it. V usage is TRBV5 and J usage is TRBJ2-5, with TRBD2 matching over 10 bases. Per germline, CDR1 LGHNA and CDR2 YNLKQL (reference sequence). V shed 0 bases and J 1 base; nucleotides not matched to a gene: 4. This CDR3 has 17 residues. Here the CDR3 reads CASSQDPTGGDQDTQYF. The sequenced part of the CDR3 DNA is TGTGCCAGCAGCCAAGATCCTACTGGGGGGGACCAAGAC.

This clone appeared a few times. Genes and germline come from the mouse. The sequenced fragment ends 4 residues before the CDR3 boundary, so the rest is inferred from the germline J gene. The chain carries TRBV13-1 and TRBJ2-2, with 13 bases lining up with TRBD2. Germline CDR1 and CDR2: NSHNY and SYGAGN. The J segment lost 1 base and the V segment lost 2 bases, leaving 8 bases of the junction unmatched. There are 19 residues in the CDR3. CDR3 sequence reads: CASSEGRDWGGKNTGQLYF. Partial CDR3 DNA: TGTGCCAGCAGTGAAGGACGGGACTGGGGGGGGAAAAACACCGGG.